The clone carrying this T cell receptor (beta chain) showed up just once. Its matching antigen is unknown. CDR3 length: 16 residues. Germline CDR1 GTSNPN, CDR2 SVGIG (reference sequence). J was trimmed by 0 bases and V by 7 bases; bases with no gene match: 4. This record comes from a study of PD-1 blockade in classical Hodgkin lymphoma. Study-level results: At baseline, newly diagnosed patients reportedly showed less TCR diversity than healthy donors. Complete responders' baseline diversity resembled that of newly diagnosed patients.

TCRdb's copy holds only in-frame clones and misses some; the assay was immunoSEQ multiplex PCR. This table holds approximately 20,000 clones, 80% found once. Time point here: cycle 4 day 1 (C4D1), after five to seven weeks of nivolumab. Every patient relapsed after autologous stem cell transplantation, and brentuximab vedotin exposure varied. The chain couples TRBV30 to TRBJ2-6, with 12 bases aligning to TRBD2. The sample in question was peripheral blood mononuclear cells (PBMCs), obtained before the fourth cycle of nivolumab. This clonotype was sampled from a human donor with classical Hodgkin lymphoma. For the CDR3, the DNA is TGTGCCTCCGGACTAGCGGGAAGCTCTGGGGCCAACGTCCTGACTTTC. This codes for CASGLAGSSGANVLTF.